The T cell receptor (delta chain) under discussion was sequenced for a study of gamma-delta chains in newborns, infants, children. Study summary: Polyclonal expansion of innate γδ T cells after birth follows microbial exposure.

The V and J ends lost 3 bases and 3 bases respectively, with 26 bases between them. This CDR3 is 17 amino acids long. Germline CDR1 is TVYSNPD and CDR2 is GDNSRS (reference sequence). TCRdb made new clone calls on the reads using CATT. The table records around 11,000 delta-chain clones, roughly 8% of them present only once. The clonotype was recovered from a child who was a newborn, infant or young child, either healthy, febrile or measles-vaccinated (not recorded which). The source material was blood. The chain uses TRDV3 and TRDJ1; D possibly corresponds to TRDD3 (6 bases). The CDR3 is CAFPRGLLLLGSDKLIF. In nucleotides, the CDR3 is TGTGCCTTCCCTCGCGGCCTCCTGCTCCTGGGGTCCGATAAACTCATCTTT.